This T cell receptor (beta chain) was identified in a study of blood T cells in healthy people across ages. V lost 0 bases and J lost 10, with 17 bases in between. This CDR3 is 14 amino acids long. Germline loops: CDR1 SQVTM, CDR2 ANQGSEA. Using a J-beta primer mix together with a sample-barcoded 5' primer, a second PCR was run for roughly 7 to 12 cycles. Through a template-switch adaptor with 12 random nucleotides, each cDNA molecule received a tag. TCRdb itself ran the 5' RACE reads through MiXCR, one entry per CDR3 protein. The data hold around 900,000 distinct CDR3 sequences, with roughly 50% observed a single time.

This receptor was obtained from a woman aged 55-70 years in good health. Specimen: blood. This sequence joins TRBV29-1 and TRBJ2-3, with D perhaps given as TRBD1 or TRBD2 (5 bases each). The CDR3 DNA follows: TGCAGCGTTGAAGATCGCCGTGGGGGTCAAGCGCAGTATTTT. It is translated as CSVEDRRGGQAQYF.